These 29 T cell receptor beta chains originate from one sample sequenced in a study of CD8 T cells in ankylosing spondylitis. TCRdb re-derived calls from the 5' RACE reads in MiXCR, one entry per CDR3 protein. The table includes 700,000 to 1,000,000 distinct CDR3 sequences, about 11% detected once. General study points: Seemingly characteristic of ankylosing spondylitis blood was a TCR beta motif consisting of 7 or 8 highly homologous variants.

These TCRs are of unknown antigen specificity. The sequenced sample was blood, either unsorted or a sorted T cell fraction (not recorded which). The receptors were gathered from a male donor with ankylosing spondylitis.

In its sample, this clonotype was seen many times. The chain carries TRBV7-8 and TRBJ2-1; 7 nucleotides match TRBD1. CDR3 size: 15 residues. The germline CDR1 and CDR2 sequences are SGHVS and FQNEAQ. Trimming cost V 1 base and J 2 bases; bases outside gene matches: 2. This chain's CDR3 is CASSLGQGPYNEQFF. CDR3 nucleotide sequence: TGTGCCAGCAGCTTAGGACAGGGCCCCTACAATGAGCAGTTCTTC. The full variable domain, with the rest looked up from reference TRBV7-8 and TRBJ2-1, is GAGVSQSPRYKVAKRGQDVALRCDPISGHVSLFWYQQALGQGPEFLTYFQNEAQLDKSGLPSDRFFAERPEGSVSTLKIQRTQQEDSAVYLCASSLGQGPYNEQFFGPGTRLTVL.

The CDR3 bases are TGCAGTGCTAGCCCCCGGAACGGGGAGCTGTTTTTT. Translated: CSASPRNGELFF. The chain uses TRBV20-1 and TRBJ2-2; no clear D gene. Deletions cut 3 bases from V and 7 bases from J, with 9 bases between. The CDR3 is made up of 12 amino acids. Germline V CDR1 and CDR2: DFQATT, SNEGSKA (reference sequence).

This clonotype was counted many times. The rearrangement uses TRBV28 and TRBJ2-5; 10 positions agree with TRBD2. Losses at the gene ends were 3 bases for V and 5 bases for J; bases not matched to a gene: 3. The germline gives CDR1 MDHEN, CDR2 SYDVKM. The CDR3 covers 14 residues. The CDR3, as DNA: TGTGCCAGCAGTTTGCTAGCGGGAGTTGAGACCCAGTACTTC. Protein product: CASSLLAGVETQYF. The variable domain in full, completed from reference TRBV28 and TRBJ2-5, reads DVKVTQSSRYLVKRTGEKVFLECVQDMDHENMFWYRQDPGLGLRLIYFSYDVKMKEKGDIPEGYSVSREKKERFSLILESASTNQTSMYLCASSLLAGVETQYFGPGTRLLVL.

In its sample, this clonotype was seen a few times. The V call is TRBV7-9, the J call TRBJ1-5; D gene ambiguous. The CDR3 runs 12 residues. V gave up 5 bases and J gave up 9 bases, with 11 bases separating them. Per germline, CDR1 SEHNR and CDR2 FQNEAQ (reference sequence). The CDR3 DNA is TGTGCCAGCAGCAACGCACAATTGCCCCAGCATTTT. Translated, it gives CASSNAQLPQHF.

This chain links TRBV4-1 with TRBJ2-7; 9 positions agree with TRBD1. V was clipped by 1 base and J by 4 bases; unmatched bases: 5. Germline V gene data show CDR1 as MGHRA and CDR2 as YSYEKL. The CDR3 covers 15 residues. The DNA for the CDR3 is TGCGCCAGCAGCCAAGCCGGGACAGGGACATACGAGCAGTACTTC. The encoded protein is CASSQAGTGTYEQYF.

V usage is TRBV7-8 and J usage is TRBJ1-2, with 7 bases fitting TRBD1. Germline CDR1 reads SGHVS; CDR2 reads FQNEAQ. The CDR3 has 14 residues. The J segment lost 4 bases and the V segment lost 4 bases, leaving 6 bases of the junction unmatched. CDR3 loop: CASSSDTGAYGYTF. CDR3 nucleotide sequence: TGTGCCAGCAGCTCCGACACAGGGGCCTATGGCTACACCTTC.

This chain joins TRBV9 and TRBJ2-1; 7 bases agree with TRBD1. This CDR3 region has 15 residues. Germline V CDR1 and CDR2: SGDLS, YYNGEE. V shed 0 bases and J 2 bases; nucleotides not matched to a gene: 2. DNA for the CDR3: TGTGCCAGCAGCGTAGGTCAGGGGGCCTACAATGAGCAGTTCTTC. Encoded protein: CASSVGQGAYNEQFF.

The CDR3 region is CASTASEAGGRSYEQYF. The CDR3 DNA follows: TGTGCCAGCACCGCTTCCGAAGCGGGGGGGCGTAGCTACGAGCAGTACTTC. The chain recombines TRBV28 with TRBJ2-7; 10 nucleotides line up with TRBD2. This CDR3 spans 17 amino acids. CDR1 and CDR2 (germline): MDHEN, SYDVKM. With 7 bases clipped from V and 3 bases from J, the junction kept 15 bases outside the gene matches.

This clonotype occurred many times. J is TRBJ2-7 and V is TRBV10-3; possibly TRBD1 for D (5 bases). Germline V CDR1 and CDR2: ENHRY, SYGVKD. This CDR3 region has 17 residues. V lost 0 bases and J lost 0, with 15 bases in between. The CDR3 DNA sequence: TGTGCCATCAGTGAGTCCCGGCAGGGAATATCCTCCTACGAGCAGTACTTC. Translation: CAISESRQGISSYEQYF.

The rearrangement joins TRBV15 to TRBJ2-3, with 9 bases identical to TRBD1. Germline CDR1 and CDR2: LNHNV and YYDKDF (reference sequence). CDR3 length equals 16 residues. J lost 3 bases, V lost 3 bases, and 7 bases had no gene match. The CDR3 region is CATSRGQGDGTDTQYF. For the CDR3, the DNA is TGTGCCACCAGCAGGGGACAGGGTGACGGAACAGATACGCAGTATTTT.

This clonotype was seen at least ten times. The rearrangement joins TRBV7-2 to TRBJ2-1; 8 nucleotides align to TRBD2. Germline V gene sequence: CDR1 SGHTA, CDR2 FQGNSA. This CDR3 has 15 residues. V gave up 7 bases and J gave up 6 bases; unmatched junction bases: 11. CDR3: CASTVLAEWGNEQFF. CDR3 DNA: TGTGCCAGCACCGTACTAGCGGAATGGGGCAATGAGCAGTTCTTC.

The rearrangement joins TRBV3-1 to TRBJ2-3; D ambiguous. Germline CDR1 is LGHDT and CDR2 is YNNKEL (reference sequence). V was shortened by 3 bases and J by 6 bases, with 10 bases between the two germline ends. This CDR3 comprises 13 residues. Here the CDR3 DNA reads TGTGCCAGCAGCCAGAGCCGAGAGGATACGCAGTATTTT. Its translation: CASSQSREDTQYF.

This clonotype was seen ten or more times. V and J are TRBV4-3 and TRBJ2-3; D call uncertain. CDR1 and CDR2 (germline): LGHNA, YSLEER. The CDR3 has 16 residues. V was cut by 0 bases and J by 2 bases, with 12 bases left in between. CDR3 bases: TGCGCCAGCAGCCAAGAACCCTCCCCTCTCACAGATACGCAGTATTTT. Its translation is CASSQEPSPLTDTQYF.

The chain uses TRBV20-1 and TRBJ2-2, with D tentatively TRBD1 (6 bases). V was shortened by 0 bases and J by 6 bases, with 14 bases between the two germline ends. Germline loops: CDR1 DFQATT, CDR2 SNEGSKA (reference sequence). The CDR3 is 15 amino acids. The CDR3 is CSARESTGFPGELFF. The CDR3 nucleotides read TGCAGTGCTAGAGAAAGTACAGGGTTTCCCGGGGAGCTGTTTTTT.

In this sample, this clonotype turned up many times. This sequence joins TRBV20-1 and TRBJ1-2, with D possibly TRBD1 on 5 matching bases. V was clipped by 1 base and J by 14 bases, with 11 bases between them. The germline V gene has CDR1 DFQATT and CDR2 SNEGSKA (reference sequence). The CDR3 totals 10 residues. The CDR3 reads CSARGSRTTF. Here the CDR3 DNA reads TGCAGTGCTAGAGGGTCCAGGACAACCTTC.

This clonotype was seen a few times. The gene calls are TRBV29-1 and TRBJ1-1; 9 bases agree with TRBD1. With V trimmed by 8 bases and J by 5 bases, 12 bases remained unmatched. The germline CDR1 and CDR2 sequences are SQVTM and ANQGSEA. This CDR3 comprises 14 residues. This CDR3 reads CSSYDGTGRTEAFF. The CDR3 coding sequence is TGCAGCTCATACGACGGGACAGGGAGGACTGAAGCTTTCTTT.

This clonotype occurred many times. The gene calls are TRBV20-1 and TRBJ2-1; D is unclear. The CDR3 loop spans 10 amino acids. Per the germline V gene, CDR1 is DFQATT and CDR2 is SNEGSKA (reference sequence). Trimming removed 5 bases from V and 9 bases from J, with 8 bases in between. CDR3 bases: TGCAGTGCTGTTCTGGGTGAGCAGTTCTTC. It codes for CSAVLGEQFF.

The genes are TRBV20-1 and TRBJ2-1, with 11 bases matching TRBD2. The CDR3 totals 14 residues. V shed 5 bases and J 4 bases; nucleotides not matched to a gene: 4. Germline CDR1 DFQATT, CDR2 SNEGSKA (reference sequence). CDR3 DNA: TGCAGTGCTTCGACTAGCGGGACTTACAATGAGCAGTTCTTC. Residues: CSASTSGTYNEQFF.

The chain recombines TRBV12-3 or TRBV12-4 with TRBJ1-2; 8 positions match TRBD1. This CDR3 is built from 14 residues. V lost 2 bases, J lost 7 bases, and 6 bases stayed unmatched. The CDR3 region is CASSLLNRGSGYTF. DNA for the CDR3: TGTGCCAGCAGTTTATTGAACAGGGGGTCTGGCTACACCTTC.

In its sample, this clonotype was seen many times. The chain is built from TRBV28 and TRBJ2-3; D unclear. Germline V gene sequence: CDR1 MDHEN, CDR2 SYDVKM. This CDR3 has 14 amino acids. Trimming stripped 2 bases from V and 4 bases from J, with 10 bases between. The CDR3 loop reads CASSLGSEADTQYF. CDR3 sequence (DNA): TGTGCCAGCAGTTTAGGGTCCGAGGCAGATACGCAGTATTTT. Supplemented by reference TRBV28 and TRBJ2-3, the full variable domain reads DVKVTQSSRYLVKRTGEKVFLECVQDMDHENMFWYRQDPGLGLRLIYFSYDVKMKEKGDIPEGYSVSREKKERFSLILESASTNQTSMYLCASSLGSEADTQYFGPGTRLTVL.

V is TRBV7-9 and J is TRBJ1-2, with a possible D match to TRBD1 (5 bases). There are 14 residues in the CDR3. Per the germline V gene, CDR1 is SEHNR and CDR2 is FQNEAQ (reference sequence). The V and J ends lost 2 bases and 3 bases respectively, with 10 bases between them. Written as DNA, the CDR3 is TGTGCCAGCAGCTTAAAGGGGACCTACTATGGCTACACCTTC. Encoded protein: CASSLKGTYYGYTF.

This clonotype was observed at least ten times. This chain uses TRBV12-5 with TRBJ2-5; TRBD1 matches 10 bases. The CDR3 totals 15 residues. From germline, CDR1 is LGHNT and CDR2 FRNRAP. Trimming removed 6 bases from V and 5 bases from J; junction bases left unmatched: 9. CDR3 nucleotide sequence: TGTGCTAGTGGCTACATGACAGGGGGCAGGGAGACCCAGTACTTC. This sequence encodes CASGYMTGGRETQYF.

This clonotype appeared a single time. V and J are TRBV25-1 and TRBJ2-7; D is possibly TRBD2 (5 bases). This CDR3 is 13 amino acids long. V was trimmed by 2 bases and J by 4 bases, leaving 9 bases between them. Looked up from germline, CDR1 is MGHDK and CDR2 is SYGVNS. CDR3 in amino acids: CASSEGGLYEQYF. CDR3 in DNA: TGTGCCAGCAGTGAAGGCGGGTTGTACGAGCAGTACTTC.

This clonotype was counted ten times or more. This CDR3 is CASSPDRETEAFF. CDR3 bases: TGTGCCAGCAGCCCGGACAGGGAAACTGAAGCTTTCTTT. The chain carries TRBV7-3 and TRBJ1-1, with TRBD1 identical over 8 bases. V trimming: 5 bases; J trimming: 5 bases; junction bases outside the gene matches: 4. Germline V gene data show CDR1 as SGHTA and CDR2 as FQGTGA. CDR3 length: 13 amino acids.

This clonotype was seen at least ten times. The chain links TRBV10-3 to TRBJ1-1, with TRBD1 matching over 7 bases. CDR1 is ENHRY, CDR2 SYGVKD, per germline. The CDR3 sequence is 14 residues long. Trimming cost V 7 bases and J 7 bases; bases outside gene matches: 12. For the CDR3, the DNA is TGTGCCATCAACCATGGGACAGACCGACGTGAAGCTTTCTTT. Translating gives CAINHGTDRREAFF.

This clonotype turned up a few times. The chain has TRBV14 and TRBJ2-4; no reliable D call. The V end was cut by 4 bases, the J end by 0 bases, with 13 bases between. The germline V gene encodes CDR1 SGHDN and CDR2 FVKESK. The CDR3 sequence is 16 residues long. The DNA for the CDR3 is TGTGCCAGCAGCCCGTGGTCTGTGGGAGCCAAAAACATTCAGTACTTC. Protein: CASSPWSVGAKNIQYF.

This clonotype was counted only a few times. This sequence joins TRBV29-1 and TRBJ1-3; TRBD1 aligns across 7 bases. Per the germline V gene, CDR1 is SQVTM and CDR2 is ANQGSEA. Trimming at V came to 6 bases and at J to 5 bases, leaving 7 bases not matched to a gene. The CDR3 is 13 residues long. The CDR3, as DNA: TGCAGCGTCCTGACAGGGTCGAGAAACACCATATATTTT. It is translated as CSVLTGSRNTIYF.

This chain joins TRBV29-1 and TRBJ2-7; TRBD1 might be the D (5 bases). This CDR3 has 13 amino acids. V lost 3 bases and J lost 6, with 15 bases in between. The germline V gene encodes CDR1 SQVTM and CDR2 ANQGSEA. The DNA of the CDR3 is TGCAGCGTTGAGGTCAGGGATTCATCCGAGCAGTACTTC. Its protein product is CSVEVRDSSEQYF.

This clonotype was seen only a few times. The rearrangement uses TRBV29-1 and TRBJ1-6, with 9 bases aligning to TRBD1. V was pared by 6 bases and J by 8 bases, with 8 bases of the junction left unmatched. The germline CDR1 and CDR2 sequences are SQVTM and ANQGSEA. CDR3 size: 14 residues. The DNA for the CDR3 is TGCAGCGTCCAAGGACAGGGGCGCGATTCACCCCTCCACTTT. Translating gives CSVQGQGRDSPLHF.